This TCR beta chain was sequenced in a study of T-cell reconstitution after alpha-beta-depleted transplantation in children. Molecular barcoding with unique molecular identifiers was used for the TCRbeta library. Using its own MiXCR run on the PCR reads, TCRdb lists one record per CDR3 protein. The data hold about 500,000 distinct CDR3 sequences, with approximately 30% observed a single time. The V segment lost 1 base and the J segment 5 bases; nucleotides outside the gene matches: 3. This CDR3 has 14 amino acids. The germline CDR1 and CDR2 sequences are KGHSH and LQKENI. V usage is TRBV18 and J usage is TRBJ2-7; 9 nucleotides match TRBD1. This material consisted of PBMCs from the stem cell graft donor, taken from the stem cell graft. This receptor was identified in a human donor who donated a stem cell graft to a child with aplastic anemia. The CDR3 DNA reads TGTGCCAGCTCACCACTGGGACAGGGTAACGAGCAGTACTTC. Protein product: CASSPLGQGNEQYF. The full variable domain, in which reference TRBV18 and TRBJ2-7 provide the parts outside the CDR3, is NAGVMQNPRHLVRRRGQEARLRCSPMKGHSHVYWYRQLPEEGLKFMVYLQKENIIDESGMPKERFSAEFPKEGPSILRIQQVVRGDSAAYFCASSPLGQGNEQYFGPGTRLTVT.